What follows are 21 T cell receptor beta chains derived from one specimen sequenced in a study of metastatic and nonmetastatic thyroid tumors. TCRdb re-clonotyped the PCR reads through MiXCR. The data contain 20,000 to 25,000 clones, more than 20% of them singletons. Each patient went into thyroid surgery without having received any treatment. Input material: tumor tissue. The receptors stem from a female donor with papillary thyroid cancer or a benign thyroid nodule (not recorded which). Some clones in this sample may be carry-over from other donors' samples.

There are a few counts of this clone. Sequence at one end of the junction differs from germline and may be a read error. The chain combines TRBV6-9 with TRBJ2-5; D gene ambiguous. The CDR3 has 12 amino acids. Germline loops: CDR1 MNHGY, CDR2 SVAAGI. The DNA of the CDR3 is TGTGCCAGCACTTCGTCTTTAGAGACACAGTACTTC. The encoded protein is CASTSSLETQYF.

This chain connects TRBV7-2 to TRBJ2-7; D call uncertain. V lost 2 bases to trimming and J lost 7 bases, with 18 bases between them. CDR1 is SGHTA and CDR2 is FQGNSA in the germline V gene. The CDR3 has 15 amino acids. The CDR3 region has the DNA TGTGCCAGCAGCTTAAGATTGGGTGCGGCGTGGGAGCAGTACTTC. The encoded protein is CASSLRLGAAWEQYF.

This clone was observed a handful of times. The rearrangement uses TRBV19 and TRBJ2-3; D ambiguous. The V gene lost 6 bases and the J gene lost 4 bases, with 8 bases spanning the gap. CDR3 size: 12 residues. Germline CDR1 and CDR2: LNHDA and SQIVND (reference sequence). Here the CDR3 reads CASSQKPDTQYF. The DNA of the CDR3 is TGTGCCAGTAGCCAAAAGCCAGATACGCAGTATTTT.

At least ten counts were recorded for this clone. This may be a read error: a much more frequent sequence differs by one nucleotide. The same CDR3 arises from other DNA sequences in this sample as well. The genes are TRBV7-2 and TRBJ1-2; unclear D gene. Germline lookup yields CDR1 SGHTA and CDR2 FQGNSA. This CDR3 region has 14 residues. V lost 5 bases to trimming and J lost 7 bases, with 17 bases between them. CDR3 sequence reads: CASSLDSSRGGYTF. CDR3 coding DNA: TGTGCCAGCAGCCTAGATTCGTCGCGGGGTGGCTACACCTTC.

This clone was recorded a few times. V usage is TRBV15 and J usage is TRBJ2-7; 10 bases match TRBD1. Trimming took 4 bases from V and 2 from J; bases not matched to a gene: 5. Germline loops: CDR1 LNHNV, CDR2 YYDKDF (reference sequence). The CDR3 has 15 amino acids. DNA of the CDR3: TGTGCCACCAGCACCGACAGGGGGCCGGCCTACGAGCAGTACTTC. It codes for CATSTDRGPAYEQYF.

This clone occurred many times. This chain uses TRBV3-1 with TRBJ2-1; 8 bases agree with TRBD2. V lost 0 bases, J lost 6 bases, and 7 bases stayed unmatched. Germline values: CDR1 LGHDT, CDR2 YNNKEL (reference sequence). CDR3 length equals 16 residues. The CDR3 region is CASSQDTPGLVNEQFF. The CDR3 DNA reads as TGTGCCAGCAGCCAAGATACCCCGGGACTAGTCAATGAGCAGTTCTTC.

The sample holds many counts of this clone. The rearrangement joins TRBV7-2 to TRBJ2-3; 7 positions match TRBD1. The junction had 8 bases not matched to a gene; V was cut back by 6 bases and J by 2 bases. Germline CDR1 is SGHTA and CDR2 is FQGNSA. The CDR3 spans 15 residues. CDR3 sequence: CASRRDGQATDTQYF. CDR3 sequence (DNA): TGTGCCAGCAGGAGGGACGGACAGGCCACAGATACGCAGTATTTT.

This chain joins TRBV20-1 and TRBJ1-2; weak D call: TRBD1 (6 bases). Trimming took off 4 bases at V and 10 bases at J, with 22 bases between the two ends. The CDR3 is made up of 14 amino acids. From germline, CDR1 is DFQATT and CDR2 SNEGSKA (reference sequence). CDR3 in amino acids: CSAMGQWGAKDYTF. The CDR3 bases are TGCAGTGCTATGGGCCAATGGGGGGCTAAAGACTACACCTTC.

This clone was detected ten times or more. The V and J genes are TRBV5-1 and TRBJ2-1, with TRBD2 matching over 9 bases. With V trimmed by 0 bases and J by 7 bases, 14 bases remained unmatched. The CDR3 contains 18 residues. The germline V gene has CDR1 SGHRS and CDR2 YFSETQ. The CDR3 protein is CASSLVMPAGGPGNEQFF. DNA of the CDR3: TGCGCCAGCAGCTTGGTCATGCCGGCGGGAGGGCCTGGGAATGAGCAGTTCTTC.

This clone occurred a few times. The chain is built from TRBV20-1 and TRBJ2-5; the D gene is possibly TRBD2 (6 bases). This CDR3 has 17 residues. Germline V lookup: CDR1 DFQATT, CDR2 SNEGSKA (reference sequence). Trimming stripped 4 bases from V and 5 bases from J, with 26 bases between. The CDR3 region is CSATPFGSFAFWETQYF. The CDR3 DNA reads TGCAGTGCTACCCCCTTCGGGAGCTTCGCGTTTTGGGAGACCCAGTACTTC.

In its sample, this clone was seen once. The gene calls are TRBV11-1 and TRBJ1-2, with D maybe TRBD1 (5 bases). The CDR3 loop spans 16 amino acids. Germline lookup yields CDR1 SGHAT and CDR2 FQDESV (reference sequence). V dropped 0 bases and J dropped 2 bases, with 13 bases sitting between them. The CDR3 spells CASSLASREGNYGYTF. DNA for the CDR3: TGTGCCAGCAGCTTAGCGAGCAGGGAGGGCAACTATGGCTACACCTTC.

Remarks on this clone: This CDR3 fails to terminate in the conserved phenylalanine or tryptophan, so it likely reflects a read error. No DNA is shown, since the ends of the CDR3 on it are uncertain; the CDR3 is the one TCRdb lists. The chain links TRBV7-2 to TRBJ1-2. Counting both end residues, the CDR3 totals 10 amino acids. Germline V gene sequence: CDR1 SGHTA, CDR2 FQGNSA. This CDR3 reads CASSSFLPRG.

The sample holds many counts of this clone. The rearrangement links TRBV6-2 or TRBV6-3 to TRBJ2-1, with D possibly matching TRBD2 (6 bases). Germline V gene lookup returns CDR1 MNHEY and CDR2 SVGEGT. V was shortened by 9 bases and J by 2 bases, with 11 bases between the two germline ends. The CDR3 loop spans 13 amino acids. The CDR3 region has the DNA TGTGCCAGTAACCTAGCGCCCTACAATGAGCAGTTCTTC. This encodes CASNLAPYNEQFF.

V usage is TRBV30 and J usage is TRBJ2-7; 10 positions match TRBD1. Looked up from germline, CDR1 is GTSNPN and CDR2 is SVGIG (reference sequence). This CDR3 comprises 12 residues. V shed 5 bases, J shed 5 bases, and the junction held 3 bases outside the gene matches. CDR3 sequence: CAWGQGVDEQYF. Written as DNA, the CDR3 is TGTGCCTGGGGACAGGGGGTCGACGAGCAGTACTTC.

This clone was counted once. This chain uses TRBV4-3 with TRBJ1-6; maybe TRBD1 (6 bases). Germline lookup yields CDR1 LGHNA and CDR2 YSLEER. The CDR3 totals 15 residues. V was trimmed by 4 bases and J by 6 bases, leaving 13 bases between them. This CDR3 reads CASSPGQFANSPLHF. As DNA, the CDR3 is TGCGCCAGCAGCCCCGGACAGTTTGCTAATTCACCCCTCCACTTT.

This clone was seen many times. The V and J genes are TRBV20-1 and TRBJ2-1; weak D call: TRBD2 (6 bases). V was trimmed by 5 bases and J by 0 bases, leaving 11 bases between them. CDR1 is DFQATT and CDR2 is SNEGSKA in the germline V gene (reference sequence). The CDR3 length is 14 residues. CDR3 amino acids: CSARDFSSYNEQFF. The CDR3 DNA follows: TGCAGTGCTCGGGACTTCAGCTCCTACAATGAGCAGTTCTTC.

This chain uses TRBV28 with TRBJ2-7, with 7 bases matching TRBD1. Germline CDR1 and CDR2: MDHEN and SYDVKM. This CDR3 contains 11 residues. V shed 7 bases, J shed 3 bases, and the junction held 0 bases outside the gene matches. CDR3 DNA: TGTGCCAGCACAGGGGGCTACGAGCAGTACTTC. As protein: CASTGGYEQYF.

Sample share makes this clone medium-sized. V gene TRBV19 combines with J gene TRBJ1-2; possibly TRBD1 for D (5 bases). The V end lost 5 bases, the J end lost 10 bases, and 8 bases lay between the germline ends. CDR1 is LNHDA and CDR2 is SQIVND in the germline V gene (reference sequence). This CDR3 is 10 amino acids long. The CDR3 nucleotides are TGTGCCAGTAGTTCAGGGTCCTACACCTTC. The encoded protein is CASSSGSYTF.

This clone is classed as medium-sized. J is TRBJ2-7 and V is TRBV6-1; D tentatively reads TRBD1 or TRBD2 (6 bases each). Germline CDR1 and CDR2: MNHNS and SASEGT. Deletions cut 3 bases from V and 7 bases from J, with 16 bases between. The CDR3 is 14 amino acids. The CDR3 DNA sequence: TGTGCCAGCAGTGAGACAGGAGGGGGGCAGGAGCAGTACTTC. It yields the protein CASSETGGGQEQYF.

This clone has at least ten counts. The same CDR3 also results from other DNA sequences found in this sample. The chain is built from TRBV7-2 and TRBJ1-2; no definite D call. Trimming cost V 1 base and J 7 bases, with 13 bases left between them. CDR1 and CDR2 (germline): SGHTA, FQGNSA. CDR3 length: 14 residues. The CDR3 nucleotides read TGTGCCAGCAGCTTAGATTCGTCGCGGGGTGGCTACACCTTC. Protein sequence: CASSLDSSRGGYTF.

This clone was observed many times. This chain joins TRBV19 and TRBJ2-1; 10 nucleotides match TRBD1. Germline V gene data show CDR1 as LNHDA and CDR2 as SQIVND (reference sequence). V dropped 5 bases and J dropped 5; count of bases not matched to a gene: 6. The CDR3 loop spans 15 amino acids. This CDR3 is CASSLTGQGNNEQFF. The DNA of the CDR3 is TGTGCCAGTAGTTTGACGGGACAGGGGAACAATGAGCAGTTCTTC.